This TCR beta chain was documented in a study of shared clonotypes between healthy human individuals. Study context: Three plates were used per donor for CD4 naive, three for CD4 memory, two for CD8 naive and one for CD8 memory.

Study outcomes and limitations: Naive subsets tended to show greater estimated richness than memory subsets. Generation probabilities of non-shared clonotypes were lower (relative to those shared by all four donors).

Repertoires were generated with immunoSEQ multiplex PCR, while TCRdb's copy carries only in-frame clones and drops some. The sample gives about 1.9 million clones, around 95% of which show up once; more than 1.5% is in the top ten. On this clone itself: The antigen remains undetermined.

Cells designated naive CD8 were CD45RO-negative and were positively selected for CCR7, with terminally differentiated effector memory CD45RA+ cells excluded. This CDR3 is 13 amino acids long. V gave up 6 bases and J gave up 6 bases; unmatched junction bases: 4. Germline lookup yields CDR1 SEHNR and CDR2 FQNEAQ (reference sequence). The sequence derives from a man younger than 35 in good health. Some clones in this sample may be carry-over from other donors' samples. Material: naive CD8+ T cells from PBMCs. The V and J genes are TRBV7-9 and TRBJ1-2; 10 nucleotides line up with TRBD1. DNA of the CDR3: TGTGCCAGCAGGGACGGACAGGGGGATGGCTACACCTTC. Translating gives CASRDGQGDGYTF.